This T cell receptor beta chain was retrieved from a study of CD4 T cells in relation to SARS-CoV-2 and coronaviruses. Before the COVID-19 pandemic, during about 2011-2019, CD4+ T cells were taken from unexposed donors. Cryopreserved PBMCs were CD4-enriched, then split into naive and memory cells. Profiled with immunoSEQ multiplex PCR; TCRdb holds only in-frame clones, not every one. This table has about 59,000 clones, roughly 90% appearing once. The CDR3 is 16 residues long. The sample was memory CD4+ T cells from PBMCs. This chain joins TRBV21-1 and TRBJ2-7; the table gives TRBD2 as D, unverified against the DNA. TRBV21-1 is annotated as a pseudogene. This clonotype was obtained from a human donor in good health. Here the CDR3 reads CARKSLAGVSSDEQYF. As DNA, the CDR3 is TGTGCCAGAAAGAGCCTAGCGGGAGTTTCCAGCGACGAGCAGTACTTC.